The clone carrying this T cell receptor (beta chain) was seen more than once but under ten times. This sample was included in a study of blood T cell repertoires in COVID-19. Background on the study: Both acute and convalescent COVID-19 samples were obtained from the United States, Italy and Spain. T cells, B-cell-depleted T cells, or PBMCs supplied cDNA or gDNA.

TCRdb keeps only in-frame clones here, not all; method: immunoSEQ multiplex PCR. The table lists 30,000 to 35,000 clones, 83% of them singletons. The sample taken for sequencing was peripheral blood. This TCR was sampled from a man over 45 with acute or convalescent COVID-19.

The CDR3 DNA follows: TGTGCCAGTGAAGGCAGGGGCAATCAGCCCCAGCATTTT. It codes for CASEGRGNQPQHF. The genes are TRBV19 and TRBJ1-5; D may be TRBD1 (5 bases). Trimming took 8 bases from V and 2 from J, leaving 10 bases between them. The CDR3 consists of 13 residues. Per germline, CDR1 LNHDA and CDR2 SQIVND (reference sequence).